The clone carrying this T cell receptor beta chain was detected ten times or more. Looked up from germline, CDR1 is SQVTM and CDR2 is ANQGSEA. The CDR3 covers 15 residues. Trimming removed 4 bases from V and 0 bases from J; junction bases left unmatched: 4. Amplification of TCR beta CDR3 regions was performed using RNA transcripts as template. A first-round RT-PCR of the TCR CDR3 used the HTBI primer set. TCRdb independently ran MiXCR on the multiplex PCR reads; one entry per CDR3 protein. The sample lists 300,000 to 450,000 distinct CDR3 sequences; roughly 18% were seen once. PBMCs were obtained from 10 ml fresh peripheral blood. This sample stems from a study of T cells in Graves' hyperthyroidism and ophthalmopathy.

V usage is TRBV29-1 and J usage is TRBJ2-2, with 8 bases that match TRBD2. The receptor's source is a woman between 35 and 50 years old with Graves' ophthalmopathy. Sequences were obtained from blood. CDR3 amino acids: CSVGIAGSNTGELFF. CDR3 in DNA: TGCAGCGTTGGAATAGCGGGATCGAACACCGGGGAGCTGTTTTTT.